Listed here is a single T cell receptor beta chain. What it binds is not known. Described treatment: roughly 11-day PBMC culture with coronavirus spike peptide pools or control peptides (ViraFEST assay). Before the COVID-19 pandemic (2011-2018), CD4+ T cells were obtained from the unexposed donor. The data were taken from a study of vaccination and CD4 T cells after COVID-19. The overall study: The study drew post-COVID samples a median roughly 100 days after diagnosis (range 35 to 161). Cells were stimulated with overlapping spike peptides from SARS-CoV-2, HCoV-NL63, HCoV-OC43 and HCoV-229E.

There are 13 residues in the CDR3. Germline V gene lookup returns CDR1 DFQATT and CDR2 SNEGSKA (reference sequence). Trimming stripped 8 bases from V and 0 bases from J, with 13 bases between. Once obtained from cultured CD4+ T cells, the DNA was sequenced using the Oncomine TCR Beta short-read assay. TCRdb reprocessed the PCR reads via MiXCR and lists one record per CDR3 protein. The sample gives 3,500 to 4,500 distinct CDR3 sequences, about three fifths of which show up once; around 33% is in the top ten. This sequence originates from a human donor in good health. The sequencing input was CD4+ T cells from blood, cultured in vitro. The chain has TRBV20-1 and TRBJ2-5; D ambiguous. DNA for the CDR3: TGCAGTCCAAGGTTGCCCGACCAAGAGACCCAGTACTTC. It codes for CSPRLPDQETQYF.